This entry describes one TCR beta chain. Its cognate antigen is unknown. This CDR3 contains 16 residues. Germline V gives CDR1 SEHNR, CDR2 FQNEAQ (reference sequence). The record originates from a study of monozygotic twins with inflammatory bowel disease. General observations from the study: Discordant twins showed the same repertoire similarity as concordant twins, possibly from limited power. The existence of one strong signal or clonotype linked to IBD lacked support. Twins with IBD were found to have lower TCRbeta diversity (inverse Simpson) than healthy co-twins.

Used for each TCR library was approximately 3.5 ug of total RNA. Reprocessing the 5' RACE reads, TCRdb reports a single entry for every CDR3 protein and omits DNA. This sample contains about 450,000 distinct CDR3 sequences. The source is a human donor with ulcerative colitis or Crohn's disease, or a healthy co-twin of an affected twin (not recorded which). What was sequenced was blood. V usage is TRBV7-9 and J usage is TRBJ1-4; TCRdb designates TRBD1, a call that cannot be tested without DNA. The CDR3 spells CASSFGQGASNEKLFF.